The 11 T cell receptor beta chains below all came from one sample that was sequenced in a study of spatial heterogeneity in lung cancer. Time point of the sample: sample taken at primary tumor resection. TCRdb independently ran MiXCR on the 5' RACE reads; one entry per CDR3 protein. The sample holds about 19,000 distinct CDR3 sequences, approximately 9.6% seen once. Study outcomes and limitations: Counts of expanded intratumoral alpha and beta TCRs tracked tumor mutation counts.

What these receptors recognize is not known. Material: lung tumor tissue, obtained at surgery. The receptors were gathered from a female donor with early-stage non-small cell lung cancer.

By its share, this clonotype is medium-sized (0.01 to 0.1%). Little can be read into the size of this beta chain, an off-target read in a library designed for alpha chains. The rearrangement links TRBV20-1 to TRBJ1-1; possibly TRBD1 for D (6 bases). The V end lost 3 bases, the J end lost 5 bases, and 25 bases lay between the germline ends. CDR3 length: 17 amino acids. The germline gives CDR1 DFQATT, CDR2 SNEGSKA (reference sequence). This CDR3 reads CSASQIGRGQGGTEAFF. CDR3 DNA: TGCAGTGCTAGTCAGATCGGCAGGGGCCAAGGAGGAACTGAAGCTTTCTTT.

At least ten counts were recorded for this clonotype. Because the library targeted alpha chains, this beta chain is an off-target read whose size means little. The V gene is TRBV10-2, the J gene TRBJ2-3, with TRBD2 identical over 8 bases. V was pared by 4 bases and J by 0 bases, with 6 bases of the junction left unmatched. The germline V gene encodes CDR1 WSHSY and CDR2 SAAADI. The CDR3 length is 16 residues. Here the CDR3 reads CASSVLRGGSTDTQYF. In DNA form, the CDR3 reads TGCGCCAGCAGTGTCTTACGGGGGGGTAGCACAGATACGCAGTATTTT.

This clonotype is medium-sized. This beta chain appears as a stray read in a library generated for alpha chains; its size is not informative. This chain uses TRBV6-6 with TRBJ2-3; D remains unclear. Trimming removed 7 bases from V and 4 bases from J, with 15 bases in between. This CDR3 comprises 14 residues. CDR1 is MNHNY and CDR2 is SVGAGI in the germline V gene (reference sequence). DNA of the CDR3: TGTGCCAGCACACAAGTGGGCCTGGCAGATACGCAGTATTTT. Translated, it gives CASTQVGLADTQYF.

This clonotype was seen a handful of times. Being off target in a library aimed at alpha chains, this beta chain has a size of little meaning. DNA for the CDR3: TGTGCCAGCAGCTTGGACAGGGGCTCCTACAATGAGCAGTTCTTC. Translated: CASSLDRGSYNEQFF. The chain combines TRBV7-2 with TRBJ2-1, with TRBD1 identical over 9 bases. CDR3 length: 15 residues. CDR1 SGHTA and CDR2 FQGNSA come from the germline V gene. V shed 3 bases and J 0 bases; nucleotides not matched to a gene: 0.

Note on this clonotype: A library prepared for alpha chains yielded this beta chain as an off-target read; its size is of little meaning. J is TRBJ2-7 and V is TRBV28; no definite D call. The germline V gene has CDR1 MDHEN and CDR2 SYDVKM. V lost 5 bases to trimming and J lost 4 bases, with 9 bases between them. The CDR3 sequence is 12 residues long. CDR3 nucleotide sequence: TGTGCCAGCAGTCTGGACCTGTACGAGCAGTACTTC. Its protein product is CASSLDLYEQYF.

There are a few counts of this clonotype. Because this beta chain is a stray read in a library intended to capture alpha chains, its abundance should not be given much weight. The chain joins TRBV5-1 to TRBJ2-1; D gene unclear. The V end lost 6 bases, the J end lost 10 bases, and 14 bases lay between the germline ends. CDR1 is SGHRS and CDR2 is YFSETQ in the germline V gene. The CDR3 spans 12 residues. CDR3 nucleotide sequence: TGCGCCAGCACTGTGGACCTTTTGGAGCAGTTCTTC. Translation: CASTVDLLEQFF.

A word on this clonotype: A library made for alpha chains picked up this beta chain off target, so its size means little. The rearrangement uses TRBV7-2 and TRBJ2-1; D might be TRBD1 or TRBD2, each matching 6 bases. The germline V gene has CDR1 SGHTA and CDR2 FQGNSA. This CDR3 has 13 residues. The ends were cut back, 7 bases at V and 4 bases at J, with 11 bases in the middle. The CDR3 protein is CASKGGQYNEQFF. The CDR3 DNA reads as TGTGCCAGCAAGGGGGGCCAATACAATGAGCAGTTCTTC.

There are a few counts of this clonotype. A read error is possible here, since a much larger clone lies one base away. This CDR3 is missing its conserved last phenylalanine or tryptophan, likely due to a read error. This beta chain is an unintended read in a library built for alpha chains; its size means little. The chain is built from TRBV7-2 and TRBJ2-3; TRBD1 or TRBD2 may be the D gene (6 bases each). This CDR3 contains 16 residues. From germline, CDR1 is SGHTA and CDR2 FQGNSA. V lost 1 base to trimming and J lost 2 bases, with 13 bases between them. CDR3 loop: CASSLGPGAITDTQYS. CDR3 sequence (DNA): TGTGCCAGCAGCTTAGGGCCGGGGGCTATCACAGATACGCAGTATTCT.

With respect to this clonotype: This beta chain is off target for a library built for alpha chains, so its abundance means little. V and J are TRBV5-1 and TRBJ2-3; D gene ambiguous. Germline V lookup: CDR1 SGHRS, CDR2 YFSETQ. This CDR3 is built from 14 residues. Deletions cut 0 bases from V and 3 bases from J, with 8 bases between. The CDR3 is CASSLEGLTDTQYF. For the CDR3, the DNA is TGCGCCAGCAGCTTGGAGGGATTGACAGATACGCAGTATTTT.

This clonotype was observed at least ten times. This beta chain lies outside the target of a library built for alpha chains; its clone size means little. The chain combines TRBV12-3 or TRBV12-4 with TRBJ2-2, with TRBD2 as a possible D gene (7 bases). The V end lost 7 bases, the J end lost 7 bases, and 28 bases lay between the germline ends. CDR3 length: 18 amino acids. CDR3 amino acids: CASTLWGGRSTRSGELFF. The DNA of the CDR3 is TGTGCCAGCACCCTATGGGGGGGGCGCAGTACTCGGAGCGGGGAGCTGTTTTTT.

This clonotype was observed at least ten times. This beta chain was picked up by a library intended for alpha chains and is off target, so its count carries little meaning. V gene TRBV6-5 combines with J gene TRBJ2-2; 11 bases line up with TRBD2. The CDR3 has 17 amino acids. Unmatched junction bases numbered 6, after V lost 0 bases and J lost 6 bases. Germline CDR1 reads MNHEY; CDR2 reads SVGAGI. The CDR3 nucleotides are TGTGCCAGCAGTTACTCGATTAGCGGGGGGGCCCCCGGGGAGCTGTTTTTT. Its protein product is CASSYSISGGAPGELFF.